Here is one T cell receptor (beta chain) with its context. Patients' cancers were locally advanced or metastatic urothelial carcinomas. The CDR3 runs to 15 residues. The V segment lost 4 bases and the J segment 2 bases; nucleotides outside the gene matches: 8. Germline V gene lookup returns CDR1 LGHNA and CDR2 YSLEER. The entry originates in a study of PD-L1 blockade in urothelial cancer. Synthetic TCR analog templates were spiked into all PCRs individually. Sequencing was performed with immunoSEQ multiplex PCR; in TCRdb, only in-frame clones are kept and a portion is missing. The table shows under 100,000 clones, with roughly 87% occurring only once.

The chain joins TRBV4-3 to TRBJ2-7, with 7 bases that match TRBD1. The TCR was taken from a man aged 65 to 85 with urothelial cancer. Source: PBMCs, taken around atezolizumab (anti-PD-L1) treatment. CDR3 protein: CASSPAWQGAYEQYF. CDR3 nucleotide sequence: TGCGCCAGCAGCCCAGCGTGGCAGGGGGCCTACGAGCAGTACTTC.